A selection of T cell receptor beta chains follows, all from one sample in a study of cytomegalovirus exposure and HLA in healthy donors. Method: immunoSEQ multiplex PCR; TCRdb's copy keeps in-frame clones and lacks some. The table lists around 150,000 clones, about 79% of them singletons. The sample taken for sequencing was PBMCs. These receptor sequences come from a male donor in good health and CMV-seronegative. Both conserved end residues are part of each CDR3. The D gene is left open where the match is weak. Rows give clone size only sometimes, using once, few, many, or a class for an expanded clone.

j_call v_call d_call clone_size cdr3_nt cdr3_aa
TRBJ1-2 TRBV27 NA few TGTGCCAGCAGTCTTACCACCGGCTCTCGCACAGGTTACTATGGCTACACCTTC CASSLTTGSRTGYYGYTF
TRBJ2-7 TRBV25-1 TRBD2 NA TGTGCCAGCAGTGAAGGGCTAGCGGGAGGGCCGTCCTACGAGCAGTACTTC CASSEGLAGGPSYEQYF
TRBJ2-3 TRBV5-1 TRBD2 NA TGCGCCAGCAGCTTGGCAGGACTAGCGGAGGCAGATACGCAGTATTTT CASSLAGLAEADTQYF
TRBJ1-5 TRBV5-1 NA NA TGCGCCAGCAGCGCTTACATCAATCAGCCCCAGCATTTT CASSAYINQPQHF
TRBJ1-3 TRBV18 NA NA TGTGCCAGCTCACCACAGGAGACCTCTGGAAACACCATATATTTT CASSPQETSGNTIYF
TRBJ1-2 TRBV7-2 NA NA TGTGCCAGCAGCTCCAAACGGAGTACTAACTATGGCTACACCTTC CASSSKRSTNYGYTF
TRBJ1-1 TRBV5-6 NA NA TGTGCCAGCATCATGTACTACCCGAACACTGAAGCTTTCTTT CASIMYYPNTEAFF
TRBJ1-5 TRBV5-1 TRBD1 NA TGCGCCAGCAGCTTGGGACAGGGGGCCGGTCAGCCCCAGCATTTT CASSLGQGAGQPQHF
TRBJ2-5 TRBV11-1 TRBD2 NA TGTGCCAGCAGCCCGGGGGGGACTACCCAAGAGACCCAGTACTTC CASSPGGTTQETQYF
TRBJ2-7 TRBV2 TRBD1 NA TGTGCCAGCAGTGAATCCGGGACAGGGCCTTACGAGCAGTACTTC CASSESGTGPYEQYF
TRBJ2-1 TRBV5-1 NA NA TGCGCCAGCAGCTTGGTCTTGAATGAGCAGTTCTTC CASSLVLNEQFF
TRBJ2-3 TRBV9 NA once TGTGCCAGCAGCCCAGGGCCCGCTAAGGATACGCAGTATTTT CASSPGPAKDTQYF
TRBJ1-2 TRBV6-5 TRBD1 NA TGTGCCAGCAGCCCCGACAGGGCCAACTATGGCTACACCTTC CASSPDRANYGYTF
TRBJ1-5 TRBV19 NA NA TGTGCCAGTAGTATCCGGGACATATTACAGCCCCAGCATTTT CASSIRDILQPQHF
TRBJ2-7 TRBV18 NA once TGTGCCAGCTCACCCTTGCGAGCCTACGAGCAGTACTTC CASSPLRAYEQYF
TRBJ2-7 TRBV15 NA NA TGTGCCACCAGCAGAGAGAACATTCCCTACGAGCAGTACTTC CATSRENIPYEQYF
TRBJ1-2 TRBV5-5 TRBD1 NA TGTGCCAGCAGCTTGGCCGGACAGGGGTTCTATGGCTACACCTTC CASSLAGQGFYGYTF
TRBJ2-7 TRBV25-1 TRBD1 once TGTGCCAGCAGTCTCCTGGACAGGGTTCCCTACGAGCAGTACTTC CASSLLDRVPYEQYF
TRBJ1-5 TRBV27 NA NA TGTGCCAGCCAGGACTCGTCCCAAAATCAGCCCCAGCATTTT CASQDSSQNQPQHF
TRBJ1-1 TRBV19 NA NA TGTGCCAGTACGGGGGACGCGAACACTGAAGCTTTCTTT CASTGDANTEAFF
TRBJ2-1 TRBV27 NA NA TGTGCCACTCTGCCAGCAGTGGGGGCAGCAATCTACAATGAGCAGTTCTTC CATLPAVGAAIYNEQFF
TRBJ1-2 TRBV19 TRBD1 NA TGTGCCAGTACCGCCGCACAGGGGAAGACTAACTATGGCTACACCTTC CASTAAQGKTNYGYTF
TRBJ1-2 TRBV29-1 NA NA TGCAGCGTTGAACTGGGAGTCTATGGCTACACCTTC CSVELGVYGYTF
TRBJ2-7 TRBV6-1 NA NA TGTGCCAGTTGGGGTTTCGGGAGCTCCTACGAGCAGTACTTC CASWGFGSSYEQYF
TRBJ2-7 TRBV30 TRBD2 NA TGTGCCTGGACTTTGGGACTAGCGGGAGTGGGCGAGCAGTACTTC CAWTLGLAGVGEQYF
TRBJ1-5 TRBV5-1 NA NA TGCGCCAGCAGCTTGGAACAGGGTTTCGGGAGCAATCAGCCCCAGCATTTT CASSLEQGFGSNQPQHF
TRBJ1-2 TRBV10-3 NA NA TGTGCCATCAGTGGTCCGTATGGCTACACCTTC CAISGPYGYTF
TRBJ2-7 TRBV5-1 NA NA TGCGCCAGCAGCTTGGCTCAGTCCTACGAGCAGTACTTC CASSLAQSYEQYF
TRBJ1-4 TRBV4-1 NA NA TGCGCCAGCAGCCCGTGGGGGCTAGAAAAACTGTTTTTT CASSPWGLEKLFF
TRBJ1-5 TRBV19 NA NA TGTGCCAGTGCCATAGAGCCGACAGTGGTTAATCAGCCCCAGCATTTT CASAIEPTVVNQPQHF
TRBJ1-1 TRBV6-1 TRBD1 NA TGTGCCAGCGGAAACCTACAGGGGGCGCCTTTCTTT CASGNLQGAPFF
TRBJ2-7 TRBV6-6 TRBD1 NA TGTGCCAGCAGTTACGACAGGGGAGCCTACGAGCAGTACTTC CASSYDRGAYEQYF
TRBJ2-6 TRBV5-8 NA NA TGTGCCAGCAGCTACGGACTGAGCTCTGGGGCCAACGTCCTGACTTTC CASSYGLSSGANVLTF
TRBJ1-5 TRBV27 NA NA TGTGCCAGCAGGTCTTGGGGGGGCAGGAATCAGCCCCAGCATTTT CASRSWGGRNQPQHF
TRBJ1-4 TRBV7-6 NA NA TGTGCCAGCAGCTTGACAAACGGTGAAAAACTGTTTTTT CASSLTNGEKLFF
TRBJ1-2 TRBV6-5 NA NA TGTGCCAGCAGTTACGGCACCGATAACTATGGCTACACCTTC CASSYGTDNYGYTF
TRBJ1-4 TRBV18 TRBD1 NA TGTGCCAGCTCACCTCGGGACAGAACTAATGAAAAACTGTTTTTT CASSPRDRTNEKLFF
TRBJ1-5 TRBV19 NA NA TGTGCCAGTAGTATAGATGGCCCCCCTTCTAGGCAGCCCCAGCATTTT CASSIDGPPSRQPQHF
TRBJ1-1 TRBV2 NA NA TGTGCCAGCAGTGACAGGTGGGGCGCTGAAGCTTTCTTT CASSDRWGAEAFF
TRBJ1-5 TRBV7-6 TRBD1 NA TGTGCCAGCAGCTTTAGCCCCGGGACAGGGCTCAATCAGCCCCAGCATTTT CASSFSPGTGLNQPQHF
TRBJ2-5 TRBV13 NA NA TGTGCCAGCAGCCCTAGGGGGGGATTGGAGACCCAGTACTTC CASSPRGGLETQYF
TRBJ1-2 TRBV5-4 TRBD1 NA TGTGCCAGCAGCCGGGGACAGGGGGTGAGGATTGGGAACTATGGCTACACCTTC CASSRGQGVRIGNYGYTF
TRBJ2-3 TRBV27 NA few TGTGCCAGCAGTCGAGCCGGGGGTTTAATGATGGGCGATACGCAGTATTTT CASSRAGGLMMGDTQYF
TRBJ1-5 TRBV5-1 NA few TGCGCCAGCAGCTTGGGTGTACAGGGCGCTCAGCCCCAGCATTTT CASSLGVQGAQPQHF
TRBJ2-3 TRBV14 NA NA TGTGCCAGCAGCCACGGACACCCTAGCACAGATACGCAGTATTTT CASSHGHPSTDTQYF
TRBJ1-2 TRBV4-2 NA NA TGTGCCAGCAGCCAAGAACGGAGGGCCGACGGCTACACCTTC CASSQERRADGYTF
TRBJ2-1 TRBV9 NA NA TGTGCCAGCAGCATAGGGGAGTTATACAATGAGCAGTTCTTC CASSIGELYNEQFF
TRBJ2-5 TRBV10-1 NA NA TGCGCCAGCAGTGCAGGGGATAGGCCAGAGACCCAGTACTTC CASSAGDRPETQYF
TRBJ2-1 TRBV27 TRBD2 NA TGTGCCAGCAGGGAACTAGCGGGGGGGCCAGATGAGCAGTTCTTC CASRELAGGPDEQFF